The sequence of this T cell receptor beta chain was determined in a study of neoadjuvant anti-PD-1 for oral cavity cancer. Method: immunoSEQ multiplex PCR; TCRdb's copy keeps in-frame clones and lacks some. Seen here are some 70,000 clones, around 84% observed once, and the top ten hold 3% to 3.5%. As for time point: after neoadjuvant nivolumab, at surgical resection. Details on this clone: The same CDR3 also results from other DNA sequences found in this sample.

Germline CDR1 and CDR2: SGDLS and YYNGEE. This CDR3 contains 13 residues. Trimming shortened V by 0 bases and J by 3 bases, and 7 bases separated the two germline ends. The chain recombines TRBV9 with TRBJ2-7, with D unresolved. The source was PBMCs, collected after nivolumab (anti-PD-1) treatment. The sequence derives from a person between 40 and 80 years old with oral cavity squamous cell carcinoma. The CDR3 protein is CASSVGQNYEQYF. In nucleotides, the CDR3 is TGTGCCAGCAGCGTAGGTCAGAACTACGAGCAGTACTTC.